This entry lists 9 T cell receptor beta chains sequenced from one sample in a study of tumor and adjacent non-tumor tissue in lung cancer. The template was RNA from unsorted bulk tissue. Distant lung tissue was collected more than 3 cm away from the tumor edge. Three rounds of nested PCR, following a modified ARM-PCR protocol, produced the TCRbeta library. TCRdb reprocessed the multiplex PCR reads via MiXCR and lists one record per CDR3 protein. The table shows 60,000 to 80,000 distinct CDR3 sequences, with around two thirds occurring only once. The sample comprised distant non-tumor lung tissue. Receptors originate from a woman aged 50 to 65 with non-small cell lung cancer.

Note on this clonotype: The junction shows a germline mismatch at one end, possibly a read error. This chain connects TRBV30 to TRBJ2-1; the match to TRBD2 covers 8 bases. Germline values: CDR1 GTSNPN, CDR2 SVGIG (reference sequence). There are 15 residues in the CDR3. The CDR3 here is CAWTNGTRFSARQFF. The CDR3 DNA sequence: TGCGCCTGGACCAACGGGACTAGATTTTCGGCAAGGCAGTTCTTC.

The table lists this clonotype with many counts. The V and J genes are TRBV11-2 and TRBJ2-1; TRBD2 aligns across 7 bases. This CDR3 is 19 amino acids long. J was trimmed by 8 bases and V by 4 bases; bases with no gene match: 23. Germline assignment: CDR1 SGHAT and CDR2 FQNNGV. The CDR3 nucleotides read TGTGCCAGCAGCTCCCCCCCAGGGAGGGGAAACGCGGGAGTCGATGAGCAGTTCTTC. Translated: CASSSPPGRGNAGVDEQFF. Variable domain in full (rest from reference TRBV11-2 and TRBJ2-1): EAGVAQSPRYKIIEKRQSVAFWCNPISGHATLYWYQQILGQGPKLLIQFQNNGVVDDSQLPKDRFSAERLKGVDSTLKIQPAKLEDSAVYLCASSSPPGRGNAGVDEQFFGPGTRLTVL.

Turning to this clonotype: A junction boundary mismatches the germline segment, possibly from a read error. The V gene is TRBV4-3, the J gene TRBJ2-5; maybe TRBD1 (6 bases). The CDR3 runs 14 residues. Germline assignment: CDR1 LGHNA and CDR2 YSLEER. CDR3 nucleotides: TGCGCCAGTAGCCAAGACCAGGGGTTAGAGACCCAGTACTTC. This encodes CASSQDQGLETQYF.

This chain uses TRBV4-1 with TRBJ2-7, with 7 bases identical to TRBD1. The CDR3 sequence is 16 residues long. Germline-derived CDR1 and CDR2 are MGHRA and YSYEKL. Unmatched junction bases numbered 14, after V lost 0 bases and J lost 9 bases. CDR3 nucleotides: TGCGCCAGCAGCCAAGATTTGTACAGGGGCTTGAGGGGGCAGTACTTC. Its protein is CASSQDLYRGLRGQYF.

With regard to this clonotype: This may be a read error: a much more frequent sequence differs by one nucleotide. CDR3 region: CSARVLLAGDYNEQFF. The CDR3 bases are TGCAGTGCTAGAGTCCTACTGGCGGGAGATTACAATGAGCAGTTCTTC. The chain recombines TRBV20-1 with TRBJ2-1; 7 bases align to TRBD2. CDR1 is DFQATT, CDR2 SNEGSKA, per germline (reference sequence). V shed 1 base, J shed 4 bases, and the junction held 10 bases outside the gene matches. The CDR3 runs 16 residues.

As regards this clonotype: A much larger clone lies one base from this, so it may be a read error. The genes are TRBV29-1 and TRBJ2-5; D is unclear. This CDR3 contains 12 residues. Germline CDR1 is SQVTM and CDR2 is ANQGSEA. Trimming took off 5 bases at V and 4 bases at J, with 11 bases between the two ends. In nucleotides, the CDR3 is TGCAGCGTTCAGGACGGACGAGAGACCCAGTACTTC. Translated, it gives CSVQDGRETQYF.

This clonotype was seen a few times. A much larger clone differs from this one at a single base, so this may be a read error. The chain joins TRBV4-3 to TRBJ2-2; tentatively, D is TRBD1 (6 bases). The CDR3 has 15 residues. Germline V CDR1 and CDR2: LGHNA, YSLEER. V shed 0 bases and J shed 7 bases, with 12 bases lying between them. CDR3 residues: CASSQDRTEVGELFF. CDR3 nucleotide sequence: TGCGCCAGCAGCCAAGATAGGACAGAGGTCGGGGAGCTGTTTTTT.

A note on this clonotype: A single base separates this from a much larger clone, so it may be a read error. V gene TRBV4-2 combines with J gene TRBJ2-2; TRBD1 matches 7 bases. V shed 7 bases and J 0 bases; nucleotides not matched to a gene: 5. The CDR3 sequence is 15 residues long. Germline V gives CDR1 LGHNA, CDR2 YNFKEQ. The CDR3 bases are TGTGCCAGCAACCTTGGGACAGCGAACACCGGGGAGCTGTTTTTT. This encodes CASNLGTANTGELFF.

About this clonotype itself: A read error may account for a junction end that differs from germline. This sequence joins TRBV11-2 and TRBJ2-1, with a weak D call TRBD2 (6 bases). The germline V gene has CDR1 SGHAT and CDR2 FQNNGV. This CDR3 spans 15 amino acids. The CDR3 region has the DNA TGTCCCAGCAGCTTTGTAGCGGATGCCTACAACGAGCAGTTCTTC. Protein: CPSSFVADAYNEQFF.